This TCR beta chain was obtained from a study of blood T cell repertoires in COVID-19. Across the whole study: Some COVID-19 samples were acute and others convalescent; all came from the United States, Italy and Spain. T cells, B-cell-depleted T cells, or PBMCs supplied cDNA or gDNA.

In the original workflow: Amplification with reference gene primers provided the estimates of nucleated cell counts. The assay was immunoSEQ multiplex PCR, and TCRdb's table has in-frame clones only and misses some. V, J and clone size reflect that table, while D and trimming were determined from the DNA. The sample holds 300,000 to 350,000 clones, about 91% seen once. Trimming removed 0 bases at V and 1 base at J, with 13 bases between. This CDR3 region has 17 residues. Germline-derived CDR1 and CDR2 are SGHAT and FQNNGV. This chain uses TRBV11-2 with TRBJ2-1, with a tentative D call TRBD1 (5 bases). Sequencing was carried out using peripheral blood. The receptor was derived from a woman in her 30s with COVID-19, enrolled during active disease. The CDR3 region is CASSLDLLQGSYNEQFF. The DNA of the CDR3 is TGTGCCAGCAGCTTAGATCTTCTTCAGGGATCCTACAATGAGCAGTTCTTC.